This TCR beta chain was found in a study of regulatory T cells in long-lasting Graves disease. General observations from the study: Persistent disease exhibited a predilection for TRBV28, TRBJ1-2 and TRBJ2-5.

CDR1 is SQVTM, CDR2 ANQGSEA, per germline. This CDR3 contains 12 residues. V lost 5 bases and J lost 1, with 9 bases in between. A note on this clonotype: Its specificity is unknown.

Indicated time point: persistent/refractory GD, antithyroid drugs over 5 years with positive TRAb. TCR sequences were obtained from RNA taken from PBMCs. Building of the TCR beta libraries involved iRepertoire HTBI primers and Arm-PCR of CDR3 regions. TCRdb ran MiXCR on the multiplex PCR reads and lists one entry per CDR3 protein. The sample holds fewer than 450,000 distinct CDR3 sequences, about 20% seen once. J is TRBJ2-7 and V is TRBV29-1; D call uncertain. Source: peripheral blood mononuclear cells (PBMCs), taken when the disease was refractory, from a patient treated with antithyroid drugs. This TCR came from a female donor with Graves disease. DNA of the CDR3: TGCAGCGTTTCGGCAGGTTCCTACGAGCAGTACTTC. Translated, it gives CSVSAGSYEQYF.